This T cell receptor (beta chain) was sequenced for a study of shared clonotypes between healthy human individuals. Study-wide background: A donor's plate count was three for CD4 naive and three for CD4 memory; CD8 naive had two and CD8 memory one.

Donors were Caucasian adults residing in Nashville, Tennessee, USA. CD45RO+ cells plus CCR7-negative CD45RA+ TemRA cells formed CD8 memory. The ends lost 0 bases at V and 1 base at J; junction bases unmatched: 12. Germline V gene lookup returns CDR1 SGHDT and CDR2 YYEEEE. The CDR3 sequence is 19 residues long. General study findings and limits: Owing to a small donor count, the genetic and exposure-history diversity represented was limited.

TCRdb's copy holds only in-frame clones and misses some; the assay was immunoSEQ multiplex PCR. This sample has fewer than 850,000 clones, with around 90% found just once. Comment on this clone: What it binds is unknown.

The chain carries TRBV5-6 and TRBJ2-4; 8 bases match TRBD1. This TCR came from a man younger than 35 in good health. Some clones in this sample may be carry-over from other donors' samples. The sample was memory CD8+ T cells from PBMCs. Described subset: CD45RO+ cells pooled with CCR7-negative TemRA cells. The DNA of the CDR3 is TGTGCCAGCAGCTTGGAAGACGTTTACAGGGGGGAGGCCAAAAACATTCAGTACTTC. Its translation is CASSLEDVYRGEAKNIQYF.